The rows below give T cell receptor beta chains drawn from one sample of a study of blood T cell repertoires in COVID-19. Produced via immunoSEQ multiplex PCR; TCRdb's table is partial and in-frame only. The sample lists around 500,000 clones, 80% to 90% occurring once. The sequencing input was peripheral blood. Source of these receptors: a human donor in a cohort sampled during active COVID-19. Each CDR3 is given with its conserved first and last residue. D genes are given only for firm matches. Not all rows give a size; the values are once, few, many and, for expanded clones, a class.

j_gene: TRBJ2-5; len: 14; d_gene: -; abundance: once; v_gene: TRBV12-1; CDR3aa: CASSLKGRGETQYF
j_gene: TRBJ2-2; len: 13; d_gene: -; abundance: -; v_gene: TRBV18; CDR3aa: CASSNSEGGELFF
j_gene: TRBJ1-2; len: 13; d_gene: TRBD1; abundance: -; v_gene: TRBV5-1; CDR3aa: CASNPGGTYGYTF
j_gene: TRBJ2-3; len: 15; d_gene: TRBD1; abundance: -; v_gene: TRBV7-2; CDR3aa: CASSSTGGRTDTQYF
j_gene: TRBJ2-3; len: 14; d_gene: -; abundance: -; v_gene: TRBV6-5; CDR3aa: CASSRDPSTDTQYF
j_gene: TRBJ1-4; len: 13; d_gene: -; abundance: -; v_gene: TRBV28; CDR3aa: CASRVDLNEKLFF
j_gene: TRBJ1-2; len: 13; d_gene: TRBD1; abundance: -; v_gene: TRBV28; CDR3aa: CATRDSIGYGYTF
j_gene: TRBJ2-2; len: 16; d_gene: TRBD2; abundance: -; v_gene: TRBV7-2; CDR3aa: CASSLATSGRAGELFF
j_gene: TRBJ1-6; len: 18; d_gene: TRBD1; abundance: -; v_gene: TRBV5-1; CDR3aa: CASSLVYGQGDYNSPLHF
j_gene: TRBJ1-4; len: 15; d_gene: TRBD1; abundance: -; v_gene: TRBV19; CDR3aa: CASSTGTGVNEKLFF
j_gene: TRBJ2-1; len: 20; d_gene: TRBD2; abundance: few; v_gene: TRBV19; CDR3aa: CASRPQGSGLAGAGYNEQFF
j_gene: TRBJ2-7; len: 13; d_gene: -; abundance: -; v_gene: TRBV7-2; CDR3aa: CASSLISGDEQYF
j_gene: TRBJ2-1; len: 14; d_gene: TRBD2; abundance: -; v_gene: TRBV7-2; CDR3aa: CASSSASGRAKQFF
j_gene: TRBJ2-3; len: 13; d_gene: -; abundance: -; v_gene: TRBV5-4; CDR3aa: CASSPGSTDTQYF
j_gene: TRBJ1-4; len: 16; d_gene: TRBD1; abundance: -; v_gene: TRBV5-1; CDR3aa: CASSLTTGSTNEKLFF
j_gene: TRBJ2-5; len: 13; d_gene: TRBD1; abundance: -; v_gene: TRBV24-1; CDR3aa: CATAGTDRETQYF
j_gene: TRBJ1-1; len: 14; d_gene: -; abundance: -; v_gene: TRBV11-3; CDR3aa: CASSLNPSNTEAFF
j_gene: TRBJ2-3; len: 15; d_gene: TRBD1; abundance: -; v_gene: TRBV30; CDR3aa: CAWSDRDRGTDTQYF
j_gene: TRBJ2-5; len: 15; d_gene: TRBD2; abundance: -; v_gene: TRBV9; CDR3aa: CASSVTSGTQETQYF
j_gene: TRBJ1-1; len: 15; d_gene: -; abundance: few; v_gene: TRBV2; CDR3aa: CASSEQGPTNTEAFF
j_gene: TRBJ1-1; len: 12; d_gene: -; abundance: -; v_gene: TRBV30; CDR3aa: CAWGRMNTEAFF
j_gene: TRBJ2-1; len: 14; d_gene: -; abundance: -; v_gene: TRBV4-1; CDR3aa: CASSLGLRGNEQFF
j_gene: TRBJ1-1; len: 13; d_gene: -; abundance: -; v_gene: TRBV12-3/TRBV12-4; CDR3aa: CATQRVGLPEAFF
j_gene: TRBJ1-1; len: 13; d_gene: -; abundance: -; v_gene: TRBV27; CDR3aa: CASSLGRVTEAFF
j_gene: TRBJ2-1; len: 17; d_gene: -; abundance: -; v_gene: TRBV19; CDR3aa: CASTRGVNYRYGNEQFF
j_gene: TRBJ1-3; len: 14; d_gene: -; abundance: -; v_gene: TRBV20-1; CDR3aa: CSASWAVSGNTIYF